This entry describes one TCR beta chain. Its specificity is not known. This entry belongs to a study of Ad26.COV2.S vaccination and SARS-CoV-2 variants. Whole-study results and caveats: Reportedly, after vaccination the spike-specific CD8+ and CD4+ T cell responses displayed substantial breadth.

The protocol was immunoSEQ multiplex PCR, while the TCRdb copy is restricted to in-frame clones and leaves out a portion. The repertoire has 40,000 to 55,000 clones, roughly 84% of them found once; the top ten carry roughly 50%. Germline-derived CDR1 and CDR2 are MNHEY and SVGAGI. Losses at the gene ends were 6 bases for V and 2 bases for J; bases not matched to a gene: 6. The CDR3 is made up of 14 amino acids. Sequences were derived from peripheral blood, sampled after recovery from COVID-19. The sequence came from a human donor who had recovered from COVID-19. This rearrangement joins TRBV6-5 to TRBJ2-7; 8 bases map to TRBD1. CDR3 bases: TGTGCCAGCAGAGCCGGGACAGGCCCCTACGAGCAGTACGTC. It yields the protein CASRAGTGPYEQYV.